The 11 T cell receptor beta chains presented below share a single source sample, sequenced in a study of neoadjuvant anti-PD-1 for oral cavity cancer. Assay used: immunoSEQ multiplex PCR; TCRdb lists only in-frame clones, some missing. The sample consists of 80,000 to 95,000 clones, approximately 80% of them appearing once. The material was PBMCs, obtained before nivolumab (anti-PD-1) treatment. The receptor source for this set is a person between 35 and 79 years old with oral cavity squamous cell carcinoma.

This clone has just a few counts. The genes are TRBV28 and TRBJ2-7, with 8 bases lining up with TRBD1. The CDR3 runs 16 residues. Trimming took 3 bases from V and 1 from J; bases not matched to a gene: 8. From germline, CDR1 is MDHEN and CDR2 SYDVKM. In nucleotides, the CDR3 is TGTGCCAGCAGTTTGTCAGGGGGCGATCCTTCCTACGAGCAGTACTTC. Protein: CASSLSGGDPSYEQYF. The whole variable domain, filled in from reference TRBV28 and TRBJ2-7, reads DVKVTQSSRYLVKRTGEKVFLECVQDMDHENMFWYRQDPGLGLRLIYFSYDVKMKEKGDIPEGYSVSREKKERFSLILESASTNQTSMYLCASSLSGGDPSYEQYFGPGTRLTVT.

The chain carries TRBV10-3 and TRBJ2-7; D gene unclear. V lost 4 bases to trimming and J lost 5 bases, with 9 bases between them. The CDR3 covers 12 residues. The germline CDR1 and CDR2 sequences are ENHRY and SYGVKD. The CDR3 protein is CAISGGPNEQYF. DNA of the CDR3: TGTGCCATCAGTGGAGGACCAAACGAGCAGTACTTC.

The CDR3 here is CASSADRGTGETQYF. The CDR3 nucleotides read TGTGCCAGCAGCGCCGACAGGGGCACCGGAGAGACCCAGTACTTC. V usage is TRBV9 and J usage is TRBJ2-5, with TRBD1 identical over 8 bases. V shed 3 bases, J shed 4 bases, and the junction held 8 bases outside the gene matches. The CDR3 has 15 amino acids. Germline V gene data show CDR1 as SGDLS and CDR2 as YYNGEE.

The chain joins TRBV19 to TRBJ2-5; 7 bases match TRBD2. Germline lookup yields CDR1 LNHDA and CDR2 SQIVND (reference sequence). V lost 6 bases and J lost 5; bases outside the gene matches: 15. The CDR3 sequence is 16 residues long. The CDR3 here is CASSQSLSGGGETQYF. In DNA, the CDR3 is TGTGCCAGTAGCCAGTCCCTCTCGGGAGGAGGCGAGACCCAGTACTTC.

The CDR3 nucleotides are TGTGCCAGCAGCTTGGGGGCGGCGCGGGAAAGTACTGAAGCTTTCTTT. Protein: CASSLGAARESTEAFF. The V gene is TRBV11-2, the J gene TRBJ1-1; D is perhaps TRBD1 (6 bases). This CDR3 region has 16 residues. The germline V and J ends were trimmed by 3 bases and 5 bases, with 19 bases remaining between them. CDR1 SGHAT and CDR2 FQNNGV come from the germline V gene.

The rearrangement joins TRBV5-1 to TRBJ1-2; TRBD1 matches 8 bases. CDR1 and CDR2 (germline): SGHRS, YFSETQ. J lost 0 bases, V lost 4 bases, and 8 bases had no gene match. The CDR3 is 16 residues long. The CDR3 DNA sequence: TGCGCCAGCAGCCACCTTAGACAGGGGTCTAACTATGGCTACACCTTC. Protein: CASSHLRQGSNYGYTF.

This clone was picked up one time. The chain joins TRBV4-1 to TRBJ2-1; 9 bases match TRBD2. Trimming took 1 base from V and 8 from J; bases not matched to a gene: 15. CDR1 MGHRA and CDR2 YSYEKL come from the germline V gene. The CDR3 is made up of 18 amino acids. DNA of the CDR3: TGCGCCAGCAGCCAAGGACTTAGGGGTGGCGGGAGGGCGGATGAGCAGTTCTTC. Encoded protein: CASSQGLRGGGRADEQFF.

The chain recombines TRBV10-3 with TRBJ2-5, with D uncertain. This CDR3 is 13 amino acids long. Trimming pared 2 bases from V and 1 base from J, leaving 5 bases between. CDR1 ENHRY and CDR2 SYGVKD come from the germline V gene. CDR3 sequence reads: CAISERVQETQYF. CDR3 DNA sequence: TGTGCCATCAGTGAGAGGGTCCAAGAGACCCAGTACTTC.

The chain carries TRBV28 and TRBJ1-1, with D tentatively TRBD1 (5 bases). The V and J ends lost 4 bases and 8 bases respectively, with 20 bases between them. The V gene's germline CDR1 is MDHEN and CDR2 SYDVKM. The CDR3 runs to 15 residues. Here the CDR3 reads CASSSTGTLTMEAFF. In nucleotides, the CDR3 is TGTGCCAGCAGTTCTACCGGGACGTTAACAATGGAAGCTTTCTTT.

The chain has TRBV25-1 and TRBJ1-1, with D uncertain. The length of the CDR3 is 11 residues. Germline V gene data show CDR1 as MGHDK and CDR2 as SYGVNS. Trimming shortened V by 7 bases and J by 1 base, and 4 bases separated the two germline ends. The CDR3 loop is CASIGNTEAFF. CDR3 sequence (DNA): TGTGCCAGCATTGGGAACACTGAAGCTTTCTTT.

The chain recombines TRBV6-5 with TRBJ2-7; D not certain. The CDR3 totals 13 residues. Germline values: CDR1 MNHEY, CDR2 SVGAGI. The V and J ends lost 11 bases and 3 bases respectively, with 17 bases between them. CDR3 sequence: CAGYRFQNYEQYF. The CDR3 region has the DNA TGTGCCGGATACCGCTTCCAGAACTACGAGCAGTACTTC.